One sample yielded the 14 T cell receptor beta chains listed below, sequenced in a study of T cell repertoires in cytomegalovirus infection. For these TCRs, the target antigens are not known. TCRdb analysed the reads with MiXCR anew, one entry per CDR3 protein. The sample consists of about 830,000 distinct CDR3 sequences, approximately 30% of them appearing once. The sequences come from cultured CD8+ T cells from PBMCs, collected from culture after CMV antigen stimulation. Every receptor here comes from a human donor in good health (CMV status not recorded). Some clones in this sample may be carry-over from other donors' samples.

This clonotype was seen ten or more times. J is TRBJ1-1 and V is TRBV7-2; D unresolved. Germline assignment: CDR1 SGHTA and CDR2 FQGNSA. V lost 3 bases and J 1 base, leaving 6 bases between the germline ends. CDR3 length: 13 residues. The DNA of the CDR3 is TGTGCCAGCAGCTTTTGGCGGAACACTGAAGCTTTCTTT. Amino acid sequence: CASSFWRNTEAFF.

This sequence joins TRBV6-6 and TRBJ2-5, with a weak D call TRBD2 (6 bases). Trimming shortened V by 4 bases and J by 5 bases, and 14 bases separated the two germline ends. The CDR3 is 14 residues long. Germline-derived CDR1 and CDR2 are MNHNY and SVGAGI (reference sequence). CDR3 sequence: CASSSGGGWETQYF. CDR3 coding DNA: TGTGCCAGCAGTTCCGGGGGAGGTTGGGAGACCCAGTACTTC.

The rearrangement links TRBV7-6 to TRBJ2-1, with 7 bases that match TRBD2. V trimming: 5 bases; J trimming: 3 bases; junction bases outside the gene matches: 7. CDR1 is SGHVS, CDR2 FNYEAQ, per germline. The CDR3 is made up of 15 amino acids. Here the CDR3 DNA reads TGTGCCAGCAGCCCCCTGGGGGGGGACTACAATGAGCAGTTCTTC. Translating gives CASSPLGGDYNEQFF.

This clonotype was found once. The chain carries TRBV29-1 and TRBJ2-2; D unclear. The CDR3 contains 10 residues. CDR1 SQVTM and CDR2 ANQGSEA come from the germline V gene. Trimming cost V 6 bases and J 3 bases, with 2 bases left between them. The CDR3 loop is CSVHTGELFF. For the CDR3, the DNA is TGCAGCGTCCACACCGGGGAGCTGTTTTTT.

The V call is TRBV6-1, the J call TRBJ2-1; perhaps TRBD2 as D (5 bases). Germline CDR1 MNHNS, CDR2 SASEGT. Trimming took off 3 bases at V and 4 bases at J, with 16 bases between the two ends. This CDR3 region has 16 residues. The CDR3 is CASSDPHAREYNEQFF. The CDR3 nucleotides read TGTGCCAGCAGTGACCCTCACGCGAGGGAGTACAATGAGCAGTTCTTC.

This clonotype was picked up a small number of times. J is TRBJ2-2 and V is TRBV6-2 or TRBV6-3; D is uncertain. Germline CDR1 is MNHEY and CDR2 is SVGEGT. The CDR3 extends over 14 amino acids. The V gene lost 6 bases and the J gene lost 0 bases, with 8 bases spanning the gap. The CDR3 region is CASSPPANTGELFF. The CDR3 region has the DNA TGTGCCAGCAGCCCTCCCGCGAACACCGGGGAGCTGTTTTTT.

The V call is TRBV6-6, the J call TRBJ2-7; 11 positions match TRBD2. Germline V gene sequence: CDR1 MNHNY, CDR2 SVGAGI (reference sequence). With V trimmed by 7 bases and J by 0 bases, 5 bases remained unmatched. CDR3 length: 15 amino acids. As DNA, the CDR3 is TGTGCCAGCAATGTAGCGGGGGGGAGCTCCTACGAGCAGTACTTC. Its translation: CASNVAGGSSYEQYF.

The chain has TRBV7-3 and TRBJ2-1, with D perhaps matching TRBD2 (6 bases). Germline CDR1 reads SGHTA; CDR2 reads FQGTGA. The V end lost 1 base, the J end lost 4 bases, and 14 bases lay between the germline ends. The CDR3 length is 16 residues. The CDR3 DNA is TGTGCCAGCAGCTTAAATCCGGGGGAGATATACAATGAGCAGTTCTTC. This translates into CASSLNPGEIYNEQFF.

The chain joins TRBV27 to TRBJ2-1; TRBD2 is a possible D gene (6 bases). Germline lookup yields CDR1 MNHEY and CDR2 SMNVEV (reference sequence). The V end lost 5 bases, the J end lost 4 bases, and 12 bases lay between the germline ends. The CDR3 is made up of 14 amino acids. The CDR3 nucleotides are TGTGCCAGCAGTATCTGGGGGGATTACAATGAGCAGTTCTTC. Protein sequence: CASSIWGDYNEQFF.

This clonotype was detected a few times. The CDR3 region is CAISARGSDTQYF. CDR3 nucleotide sequence: TGTGCCATCTCCGCTAGGGGCTCAGATACGCAGTATTTT. The chain employs TRBV10-3 and TRBJ2-3; TRBD1 is a possible D gene (5 bases). There are 13 residues in the CDR3. Trimming took 8 bases from V and 4 from J, leaving 13 bases between them. Per germline, CDR1 ENHRY and CDR2 SYGVKD.

This clonotype was seen only a few times. V and J are TRBV7-2 and TRBJ2-3; 12 bases agree with TRBD2. Trimming removed 7 bases from V and 6 bases from J; junction bases left unmatched: 8. This CDR3 is 15 amino acids long. The germline V gene has CDR1 SGHTA and CDR2 FQGNSA. The CDR3 loop is CASTLGLAGWDTQYF. The DNA of the CDR3 is TGTGCCAGCACCCTCGGACTAGCGGGGTGGGATACGCAGTATTTT. The variable domain in full, completed from reference TRBV7-2 and TRBJ2-3, reads GAGVSQSPSNKVTEKGKDVELRCDPISGHTALYWYRQSLGQGLEFLIYFQGNSAPDKSGLPSDRFSAERTGGSVSTLTIQRTQQEDSAVYLCASTLGLAGWDTQYFGPGTRLTVL.

This chain connects TRBV7-8 to TRBJ2-7; D may be TRBD1 (6 bases). Germline assignment: CDR1 SGHVS and CDR2 FQNEAQ. V was clipped by 3 bases and J by 6 bases, with 21 bases between them. This CDR3 has 16 residues. CDR3 bases: TGTGCCAGCAGCTTTAGCGCAGGACAGAACCTCTGCGAGCAGTACGTC. Translation gives CASSFSAGQNLCEQYV.

This chain uses TRBV10-3 with TRBJ2-3, with 8 positions matching TRBD1. Germline CDR1 ENHRY, CDR2 SYGVKD. The CDR3 is 19 amino acids. J was trimmed by 0 bases and V by 2 bases; bases with no gene match: 13. DNA for the CDR3: TGTGCCATCAGTGAGCTTACAGGGGGAATTATTCCTAGCACAGATACGCAGTATTTT. Translation gives CAISELTGGIIPSTDTQYF.

This clonotype was recorded once. Being one base from a much bigger clone, this may be a read error. The V and J genes are TRBV7-6 and TRBJ2-2; 7 bases agree with TRBD1. V shed 5 bases and J 7 bases; nucleotides not matched to a gene: 1. CDR3 size: 12 residues. Germline V lookup: CDR1 SGHVS, CDR2 FNYEAQ. The CDR3 bases are TGTGCCAGCAGCACAGGGGACGGGGAGCTGTTTTTT. It codes for CASSTGDGELFF.